The 25 T cell receptor beta chains below come from one sample, sequenced in a study of blood T cell repertoires in COVID-19. This table comes from immunoSEQ multiplex PCR, and its TCRdb copy is limited to in-frame clones, with some not included. The repertoire includes roughly 330,000 clones, more than 70% of them detected once, and less than 6% sits in the top ten. Source material: PBMCs or T cells enriched from blood (not recorded which). These TCRs come from a woman aged 25 to 39 who had recovered from COVID-19.

The chain combines TRBV3-1 (or the pseudogene TRBV3-2) with TRBJ2-3, with 12 bases aligning to TRBD2. The CDR3 totals 17 residues. CDR1 LGHDT and CDR2 YNNKEL come from the germline V gene (reference sequence). V dropped 3 bases and J dropped 5; count of bases not matched to a gene: 9. CDR3 amino acids: CASSQQTSGGTRDTQYF. CDR3 sequence (DNA): TGTGCCAGCAGCCAGCAAACTAGCGGGGGGACCCGAGATACGCAGTATTTT.

This clone was found once. The V gene is TRBV12-3 or TRBV12-4, the J gene TRBJ2-1, with D perhaps matching TRBD2 (5 bases). The CDR3 loop spans 12 amino acids. Trimming shortened V by 4 bases and J by 8 bases, and 9 bases separated the two germline ends. The CDR3 coding sequence is TGTGCCAGCAGTTACGAGGGAGATGAGCAGTTCTTC. This codes for CASSYEGDEQFF.

The chain recombines TRBV6-5 with TRBJ1-2; D may be TRBD1 (6 bases). Germline values: CDR1 MNHEY, CDR2 SVGAGI. V lost 5 bases and J lost 10, with 14 bases in between. This CDR3 is 12 amino acids long. The CDR3 is CASSPGAGAYTF. For the CDR3, the DNA is TGTGCCAGCAGTCCCGGGGCGGGGGCCTACACCTTC.

The chain employs TRBV7-9 and TRBJ2-3; 9 bases align to TRBD2. The CDR3 has 14 amino acids. J lost 11 bases, V lost 1 base, and 7 bases had no gene match. Germline loops: CDR1 SEHNR, CDR2 FQNEAQ (reference sequence). The CDR3 here is CASSLVLLAGEQYF. DNA of the CDR3: TGTGCCAGCAGCTTAGTTCTACTAGCGGGCGAGCAGTATTTT.

In its sample, this clone was seen once. The V gene is TRBV10-1, the J gene TRBJ2-1, with 9 bases identical to TRBD2. After removal of 0 bases from V and 5 bases from J, the junction contained 5 bases not matched to a gene. Germline V gene sequence: CDR1 WNHNN, CDR2 SYGVQD (reference sequence). This CDR3 is built from 16 residues. The CDR3 DNA is TGCGCCAGCAGTGAGTCTGCGGGACTAGCACACAATGAGCAGTTCTTC. Encoded protein: CASSESAGLAHNEQFF.

J is TRBJ1-1 and V is TRBV19; D unclear. Germline V gene data show CDR1 as LNHDA and CDR2 as SQIVND (reference sequence). With 6 bases removed from V and 4 bases from J, the gap between germline ends came to 12 bases. This CDR3 contains 13 residues. CDR3 protein: CASSSRGGTEAFF. DNA of the CDR3: TGTGCCAGTAGCTCGAGAGGAGGCACTGAAGCTTTCTTT.

The chain uses TRBV15 and TRBJ2-1, with 10 bases fitting TRBD2. Germline V gene sequence: CDR1 LNHNV, CDR2 YYDKDF (reference sequence). The V gene end was trimmed by 6 bases and the J gene end by 6 bases; junction bases not matched to a gene: 5. The CDR3 extends over 14 amino acids. The CDR3 protein is CATRSGGAINEQFF. The DNA for the CDR3 is TGTGCCACCAGGAGCGGGGGGGCTATCAATGAGCAGTTCTTC.

Only one count was recorded for this clone. The V gene is TRBV24-1, the J gene TRBJ2-1, with 8 bases lining up with TRBD1. CDR1 and CDR2 from the germline V gene are KGHDR and SFDVKD. The CDR3 is 17 residues long. V shed 7 bases, J shed 3 bases, and the junction held 13 bases outside the gene matches. The CDR3, as DNA: TGTGCCACCAGAGAATCTCAGGGGGCCGGTTGCTACAATGAGCAGTTCTTC. Translating gives CATRESQGAGCYNEQFF.

V usage is TRBV19 and J usage is TRBJ1-6; TRBD1 aligns across 10 bases. The J segment lost 0 bases and the V segment lost 7 bases, leaving 6 bases of the junction unmatched. The CDR3 runs to 17 residues. Germline CDR1 is LNHDA and CDR2 is SQIVND (reference sequence). CDR3 in DNA: TGTGCCAGTAAGCCTGGGACAGGGGTCTCCTATAATTCACCCCTCCACTTT. Protein sequence: CASKPGTGVSYNSPLHF. Full variable domain (missing parts from reference TRBV19 and TRBJ1-6): DGGITQSPKYLFRKEGQNVTLSCEQNLNHDAMYWYRQDPGQGLRLIYYSQIVNDFQKGDIAEGYSVSREKKESFPLTVTSAQKNPTAFYLCASKPGTGVSYNSPLHFGNGTRLTVT.

The rearrangement joins TRBV6-5 to TRBJ1-2; 9 nucleotides match TRBD1. Germline assignment: CDR1 MNHEY and CDR2 SVGAGI. CDR3 length: 12 amino acids. Trimming took 7 bases from V and 8 from J; bases not matched to a gene: 5. CDR3 sequence (DNA): TGTGCCAGCACCAGGGACAGGGCCGGCTACACCTTC. It translates to CASTRDRAGYTF.

V and J are TRBV30 and TRBJ1-6; unclear D gene. This CDR3 has 12 amino acids. V shed 5 bases and J shed 10 bases, with 12 bases lying between them. Germline V CDR1 and CDR2: GTSNPN, SVGIG (reference sequence). In DNA, the CDR3 is TGTGCCTGGGGCCGAGGGCGCTCACCCCTCCACTTT. Its translation: CAWGRGRSPLHF. Looking up the rest from reference TRBV30 and TRBJ1-6 gives the full variable domain: SQTIHQWPATLVQPVGSPLSLECTVEGTSNPNLYWYRQAAGRGLQLLFYSVGIGQISSEVPQNLSASRPQDRQFILSSKKLLLSDSGFYLCAWGRGRSPLHFGNGTRLTVT.

The V call is TRBV27, the J call TRBJ2-3, with 8 nucleotides matching TRBD1. This CDR3 comprises 16 residues. V lost 0 bases to trimming and J lost 2 bases; unmatched junction nucleotides: 4. Germline-derived CDR1 and CDR2 are MNHEY and SMNVEV (reference sequence). The CDR3 here is CASSLSPGGTTDTQYF. Written as DNA, the CDR3 is TGTGCCAGCAGTTTATCCCCAGGGGGCACCACAGATACGCAGTATTTT.

V usage is TRBV7-2 and J usage is TRBJ1-6; TRBD1 matches at 7 bases. J gave up 8 bases and V 4 bases, and 5 bases lay outside the gene matches. This CDR3 comprises 14 residues. Germline loops: CDR1 SGHTA, CDR2 FQGNSA. The CDR3 reads CASSSTGRDSPLHF. CDR3 nucleotides: TGTGCCAGCAGCTCGACAGGGCGGGATTCACCCCTCCACTTT.

The chain joins TRBV12-3 or TRBV12-4 to TRBJ1-2, with 8 bases that match TRBD1. This CDR3 contains 13 residues. With V trimmed by 5 bases and J by 6 bases, 5 bases remained unmatched. The CDR3 is CASSQRTGNGYTF. The CDR3 DNA follows: TGTGCCAGCAGTCAGAGGACAGGGAATGGCTACACCTTC.

The chain is built from TRBV5-1 and TRBJ1-1, with D possibly TRBD1 on 5 matching bases. Germline CDR1 is SGHRS and CDR2 is YFSETQ. V was clipped by 0 bases and J by 4 bases, with 10 bases between them. The CDR3 covers 14 residues. The CDR3 DNA reads TGCGCCAGCAGCTTGGAGGGGCCGGGCACTGAAGCTTTCTTT. Amino acid sequence: CASSLEGPGTEAFF.

The gene calls are TRBV6-5 and TRBJ1-1, with a possible D match to TRBD1 (6 bases). Germline lookup yields CDR1 MNHEY and CDR2 SVGAGI. V lost 7 bases to trimming and J lost 1 base, with 13 bases between them. CDR3 size: 14 residues. CDR3 sequence: CASTEQGGNTEAFF. CDR3 DNA sequence: TGTGCCAGCACCGAGCAAGGGGGGAACACTGAAGCTTTCTTT.

The chain links TRBV9 to TRBJ1-2; D may be TRBD1 (5 bases). Trimming cost V 3 bases and J 2 bases, with 8 bases left between them. From germline, CDR1 is SGDLS and CDR2 YYNGEE. The CDR3 spans 13 residues. The CDR3 protein is CASSARENYGYTF. CDR3 sequence (DNA): TGTGCCAGCAGCGCCAGGGAAAACTATGGCTACACCTTC.

The genes are TRBV7-6 and TRBJ2-2; D possibly corresponds to TRBD2 (6 bases). Deletions cut 4 bases from V and 2 bases from J, with 8 bases between. The CDR3 has 14 residues. Germline CDR1 and CDR2: SGHVS and FNYEAQ. CDR3 region: CASSSGTNTGELFF. The CDR3 DNA follows: TGTGCCAGCAGCTCCGGGACTAACACCGGGGAGCTGTTTTTT.

The V gene is TRBV24-1, the J gene TRBJ1-5, with D unclear. Germline V gene data show CDR1 as KGHDR and CDR2 as SFDVKD. CDR3 size: 14 residues. The V end was cut by 4 bases, the J end by 2 bases, with 8 bases between. The CDR3 DNA reads TGTGCCACCAGTGACCCCGCGGGCAATCAGCCCCAGCATTTT. Residues: CATSDPAGNQPQHF.

The rearrangement uses TRBV28 and TRBJ1-5; 7 bases agree with TRBD1. V lost 4 bases and J lost 0; bases outside the gene matches: 6. The CDR3 sequence is 16 residues long. Germline assignment: CDR1 MDHEN and CDR2 SYDVKM. The CDR3 coding sequence is TGTGCCAGCAGTTATTCGGGGACAGCTAGCAATCAGCCCCAGCATTTT. Protein sequence: CASSYSGTASNQPQHF. The whole variable domain, filled in from reference TRBV28 and TRBJ1-5, reads DVKVTQSSRYLVKRTGEKVFLECVQDMDHENMFWYRQDPGLGLRLIYFSYDVKMKEKGDIPEGYSVSREKKERFSLILESASTNQTSMYLCASSYSGTASNQPQHFGDGTRLSIL.

The V call is TRBV29-1, the J call TRBJ2-3, with 8 bases matching TRBD1. Germline V gives CDR1 SQVTM, CDR2 ANQGSEA. The CDR3 extends over 16 amino acids. V shed 1 base, J shed 4 bases, and the junction held 10 bases outside the gene matches. The CDR3 loop is CSVEGESGGSSDTQYF. DNA for the CDR3: TGCAGCGTTGAAGGGGAATCAGGGGGCTCGTCAGATACGCAGTATTTT.

V and J are TRBV27 and TRBJ1-2, with 11 bases matching TRBD1. Trimming removed 5 bases from V and 8 bases from J; junction bases left unmatched: 10. The CDR3 runs to 15 residues. The germline V gene has CDR1 MNHEY and CDR2 SMNVEV (reference sequence). The CDR3 sequence: CASSPGTGGTGGYTF. CDR3 DNA: TGTGCCAGCAGTCCCGGGACAGGGGGGACCGGGGGCTACACCTTC.

The chain recombines TRBV2 with TRBJ2-5; 9 nucleotides line up with TRBD1. The V and J ends lost 5 bases and 3 bases, in that order; junction bases with no gene match: 7. The CDR3 contains 15 residues. Per germline, CDR1 SNHLY and CDR2 FYNNEI. CDR3 sequence reads: CASSLGQGVEETQYF. The CDR3 DNA is TGTGCCAGCAGTTTGGGACAGGGTGTAGAAGAGACCCAGTACTTC.

As for this clone: Sequence at one end of the junction differs from germline and may be a read error. The chain recombines TRBV4-1 with TRBJ1-4, with TRBD1 matching over 8 bases. Per the germline V gene, CDR1 is MGHRA and CDR2 is YSYEKL. CDR3 length: 13 amino acids. The CDR3, as DNA: TGCGCCAGCAGCCAAGAGGGGCGGGACAGGATTAATTTT. Translated: CASSQEGRDRINF.

The V call is TRBV2, the J call TRBJ1-2; TRBD1 matches 7 bases. The V and J ends lost 4 bases and 4 bases, in that order; junction bases with no gene match: 6. Germline V CDR1 and CDR2: SNHLY, FYNNEI. The CDR3 totals 14 residues. For the CDR3, the DNA is TGTGCCAGCAGTGCAGGGGGTAAGGGCTATGGCTACACCTTC. Amino acids: CASSAGGKGYGYTF.